Detailed here is one T cell receptor (beta chain). No antigen is known for it. This specimen comes from a study of cytomegalovirus exposure and HLA in healthy donors. Overall study findings and caveats: Some V segments, TRBV6-2 and TRBV6-3 among them, were indistinguishable and were therefore excluded.

PCR was performed using 60 Vbeta and 13 Jbeta primers. The protocol was immunoSEQ multiplex PCR, while the TCRdb copy is restricted to in-frame clones and leaves out a portion. The listing records 65,000 to 85,000 clones. Germline values: CDR1 SGHTA, CDR2 FQGTGA. The V segment lost 2 bases and the J segment 5 bases; nucleotides outside the gene matches: 3. The CDR3 spans 16 residues. Sequencing was done on a sample of PBMCs. The chain is built from TRBV7-3 and TRBJ2-1; the match to TRBD2 covers 13 bases. This TCR derives from a female donor in good health and CMV-seropositive. The CDR3 protein is CASSLQGTSGNNEQFF. For the CDR3, the DNA is TGTGCCAGCAGCTTACAAGGGACTAGCGGGAACAATGAGCAGTTCTTC.